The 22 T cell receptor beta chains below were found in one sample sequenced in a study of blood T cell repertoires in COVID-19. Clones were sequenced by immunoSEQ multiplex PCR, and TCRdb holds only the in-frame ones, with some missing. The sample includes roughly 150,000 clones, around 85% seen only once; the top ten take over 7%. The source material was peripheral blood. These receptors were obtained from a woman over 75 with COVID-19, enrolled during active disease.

CDR3 loop: CSASRQRSNTIYF. The CDR3 region has the DNA TGCAGTGCTAGTCGTCAGCGGAGTAACACCATATATTTT. This chain uses TRBV20-1 with TRBJ1-3; D is uncertain. The CDR3 extends over 13 amino acids. With 3 bases removed from V and 7 bases from J, the gap between germline ends came to 13 bases. Germline V gene data show CDR1 as DFQATT and CDR2 as SNEGSKA (reference sequence).

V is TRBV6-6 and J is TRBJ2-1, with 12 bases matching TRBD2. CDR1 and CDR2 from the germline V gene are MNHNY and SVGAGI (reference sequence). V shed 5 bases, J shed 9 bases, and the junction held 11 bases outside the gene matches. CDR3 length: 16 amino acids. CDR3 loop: CASSPRLAGVLGEQFF. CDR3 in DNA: TGTGCCAGCAGTCCACGACTAGCGGGAGTTCTCGGTGAGCAGTTCTTC.

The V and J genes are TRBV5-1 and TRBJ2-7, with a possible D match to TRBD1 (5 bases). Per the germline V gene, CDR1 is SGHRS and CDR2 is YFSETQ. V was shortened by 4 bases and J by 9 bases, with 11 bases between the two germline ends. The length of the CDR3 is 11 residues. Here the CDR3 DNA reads TGCGCCAGCAGCATCGGACAAACGCAGTACTTC. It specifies CASSIGQTQYF.

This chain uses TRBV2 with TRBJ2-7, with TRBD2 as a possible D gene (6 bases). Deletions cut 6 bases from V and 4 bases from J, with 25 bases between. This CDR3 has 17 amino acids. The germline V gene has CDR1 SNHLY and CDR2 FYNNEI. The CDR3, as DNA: TGTGCCAGCAGCCGATCACCTGTAGCGGACTACCCTTACGAGCAGTACTTC. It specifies CASSRSPVADYPYEQYF.

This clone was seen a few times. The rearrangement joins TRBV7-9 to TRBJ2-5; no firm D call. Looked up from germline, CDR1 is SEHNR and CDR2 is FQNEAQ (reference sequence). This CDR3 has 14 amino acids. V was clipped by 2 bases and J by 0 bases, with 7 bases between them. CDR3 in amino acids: CASSLLQNQETQYF. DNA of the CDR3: TGTGCCAGCAGCTTACTACAGAACCAAGAGACCCAGTACTTC. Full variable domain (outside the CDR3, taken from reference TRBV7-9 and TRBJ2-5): DTGVSQNPRHKITKRGQNVTFRCDPISEHNRLYWYRQTLGQGPEFLTYFQNEAQLEKSRLLSDRFSAERPKGSFSTLEIQRTEQGDSAMYLCASSLLQNQETQYFGPGTRLLVL.

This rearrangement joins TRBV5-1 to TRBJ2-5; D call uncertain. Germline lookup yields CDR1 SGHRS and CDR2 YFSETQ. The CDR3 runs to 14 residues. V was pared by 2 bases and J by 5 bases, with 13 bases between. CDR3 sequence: CASSFSALRETQYF. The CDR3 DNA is TGCGCCAGCAGCTTTTCAGCGTTACGGGAGACCCAGTACTTC.

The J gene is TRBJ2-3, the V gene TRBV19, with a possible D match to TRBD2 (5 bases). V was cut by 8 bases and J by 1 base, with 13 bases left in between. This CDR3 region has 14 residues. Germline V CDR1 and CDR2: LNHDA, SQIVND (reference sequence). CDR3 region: CASSTMWGTDTQYF. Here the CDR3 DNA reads TGTGCCAGTTCGACTATGTGGGGCACAGATACGCAGTATTTT.

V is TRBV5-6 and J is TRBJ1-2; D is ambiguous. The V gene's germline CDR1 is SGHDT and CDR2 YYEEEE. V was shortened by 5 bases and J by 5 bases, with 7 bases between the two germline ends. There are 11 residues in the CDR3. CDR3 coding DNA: TGTGCCAGCAGTCCCGGGTATGGCTACACCTTC. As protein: CASSPGYGYTF.

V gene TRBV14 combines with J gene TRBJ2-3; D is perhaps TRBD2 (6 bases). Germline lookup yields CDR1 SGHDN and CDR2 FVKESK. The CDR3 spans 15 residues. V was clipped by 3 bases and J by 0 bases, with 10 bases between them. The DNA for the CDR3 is TGTGCCAGCAGCCAGGGACTTTCTAGCACAGATACGCAGTATTTT. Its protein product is CASSQGLSSTDTQYF. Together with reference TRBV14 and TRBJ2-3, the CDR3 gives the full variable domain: EAGVTQFPSHSVIEKGQTVTLRCDPISGHDNLYWYRRVMGKEIKFLLHFVKESKQDESGMPNNRFLAERTGGTYSTLKVQPAELEDSGVYFCASSQGLSSTDTQYFGPGTRLTVL.

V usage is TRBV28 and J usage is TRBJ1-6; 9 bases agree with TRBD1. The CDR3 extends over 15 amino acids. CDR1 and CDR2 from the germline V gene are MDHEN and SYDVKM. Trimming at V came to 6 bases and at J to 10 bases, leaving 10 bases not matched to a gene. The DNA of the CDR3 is TGTGCCAGCAGCACCCCACAGGGGGCAGAATCACCCCTCCACTTT. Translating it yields CASSTPQGAESPLHF. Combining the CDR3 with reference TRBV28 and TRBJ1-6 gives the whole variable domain DVKVTQSSRYLVKRTGEKVFLECVQDMDHENMFWYRQDPGLGLRLIYFSYDVKMKEKGDIPEGYSVSREKKERFSLILESASTNQTSMYLCASSTPQGAESPLHFGNGTRLTVT.

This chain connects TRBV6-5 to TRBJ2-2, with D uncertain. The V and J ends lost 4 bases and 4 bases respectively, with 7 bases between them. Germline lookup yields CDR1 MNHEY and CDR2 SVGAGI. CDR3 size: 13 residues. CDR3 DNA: TGTGCCAGCAGTTCTAGTGGCACCGGGGAGCTGTTTTTT. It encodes CASSSSGTGELFF.

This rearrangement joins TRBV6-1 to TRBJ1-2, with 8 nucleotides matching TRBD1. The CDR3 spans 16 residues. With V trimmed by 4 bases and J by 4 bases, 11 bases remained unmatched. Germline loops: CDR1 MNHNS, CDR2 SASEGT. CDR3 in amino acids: CASSAQGAASGYGYTF. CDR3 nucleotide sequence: TGTGCCAGCAGTGCCCAGGGGGCCGCCAGTGGCTATGGCTACACCTTC.

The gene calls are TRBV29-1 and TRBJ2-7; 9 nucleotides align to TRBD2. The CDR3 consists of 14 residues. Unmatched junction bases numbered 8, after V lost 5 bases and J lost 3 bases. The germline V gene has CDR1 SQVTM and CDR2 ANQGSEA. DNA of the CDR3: TGCAGCGTTTCCGCTAGCGGGACCCTCTACGAGCAGTACTTC. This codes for CSVSASGTLYEQYF.

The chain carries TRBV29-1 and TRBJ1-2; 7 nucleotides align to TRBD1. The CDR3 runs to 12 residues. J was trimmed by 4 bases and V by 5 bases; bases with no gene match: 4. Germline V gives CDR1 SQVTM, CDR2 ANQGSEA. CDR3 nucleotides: TGCAGCGTTTTACAGGGGAGCTATGGCTACACCTTC. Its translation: CSVLQGSYGYTF.

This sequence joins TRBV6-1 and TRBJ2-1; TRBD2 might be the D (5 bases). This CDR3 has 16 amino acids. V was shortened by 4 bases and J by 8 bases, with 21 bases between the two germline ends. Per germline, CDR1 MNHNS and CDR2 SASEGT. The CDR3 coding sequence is TGTGCCAGCAGTGCAAACTCGCTCTCGAGGGCCGATGAGCAGTTCTTC. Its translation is CASSANSLSRADEQFF.

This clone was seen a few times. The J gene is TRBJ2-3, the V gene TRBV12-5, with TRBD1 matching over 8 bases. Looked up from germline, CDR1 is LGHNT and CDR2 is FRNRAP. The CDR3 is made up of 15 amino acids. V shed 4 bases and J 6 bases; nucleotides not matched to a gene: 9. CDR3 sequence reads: CASGSTRQGKDTQYF. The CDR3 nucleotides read TGTGCTAGTGGTTCAACACGACAGGGGAAGGATACGCAGTATTTT.

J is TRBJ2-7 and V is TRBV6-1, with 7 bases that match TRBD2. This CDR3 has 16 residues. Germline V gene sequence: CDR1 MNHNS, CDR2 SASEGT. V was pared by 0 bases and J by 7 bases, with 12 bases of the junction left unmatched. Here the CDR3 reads CASSEARRGGIDEQYF. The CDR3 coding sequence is TGTGCCAGCAGTGAAGCCCGGCGCGGGGGTATAGATGAGCAGTACTTC.

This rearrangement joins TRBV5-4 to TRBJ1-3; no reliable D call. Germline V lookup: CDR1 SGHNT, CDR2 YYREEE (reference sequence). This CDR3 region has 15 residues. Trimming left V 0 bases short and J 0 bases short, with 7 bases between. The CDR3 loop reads CASSLDSGSGNTIYF. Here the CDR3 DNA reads TGTGCCAGCAGCTTGGACAGTGGCTCTGGAAACACCATATATTTT. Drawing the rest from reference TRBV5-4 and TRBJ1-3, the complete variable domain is ETGVTQSPTHLIKTRGQQVTLRCSSQSGHNTVSWYQQALGQGPQFIFQYYREEENGRGNFPPRFSGLQFPNYSSELNVNALELDDSALYLCASSLDSGSGNTIYFGEGSWLTVV.

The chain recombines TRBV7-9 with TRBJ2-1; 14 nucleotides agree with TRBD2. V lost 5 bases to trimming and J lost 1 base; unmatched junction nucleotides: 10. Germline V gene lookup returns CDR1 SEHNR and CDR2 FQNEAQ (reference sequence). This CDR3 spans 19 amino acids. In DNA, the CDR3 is TGTGCCAGCAGCGTGACAGTGAGACTAGCGGGAGGGTCCTACAATGAGCAGTTCTTC. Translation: CASSVTVRLAGGSYNEQFF.

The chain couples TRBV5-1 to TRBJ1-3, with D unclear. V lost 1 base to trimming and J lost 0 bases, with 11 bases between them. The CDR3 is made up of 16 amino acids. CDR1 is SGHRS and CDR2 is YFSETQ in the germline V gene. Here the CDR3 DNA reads TGCGCCAGCAGCTTGAGGCAGGCGACCTCTGGAAACACCATATATTTT. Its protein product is CASSLRQATSGNTIYF. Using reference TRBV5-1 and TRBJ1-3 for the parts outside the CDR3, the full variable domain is KAGVTQTPRYLIKTRGQQVTLSCSPISGHRSVSWYQQTPGQGLQFLFEYFSETQRNKGNFPGRFSGRQFSNSRSEMNVSTLELGDSALYLCASSLRQATSGNTIYFGEGSWLTVV.

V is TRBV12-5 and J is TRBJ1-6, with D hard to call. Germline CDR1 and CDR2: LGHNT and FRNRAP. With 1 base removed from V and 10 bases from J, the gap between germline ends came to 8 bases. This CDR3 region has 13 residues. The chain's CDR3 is CASGLEQESPLHF. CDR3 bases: TGTGCTAGTGGTTTGGAGCAGGAATCACCCCTCCACTTT.

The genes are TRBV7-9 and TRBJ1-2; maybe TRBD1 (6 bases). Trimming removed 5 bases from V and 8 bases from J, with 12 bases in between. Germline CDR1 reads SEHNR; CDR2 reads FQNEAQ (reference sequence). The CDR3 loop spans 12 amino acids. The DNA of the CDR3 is TGTGCCAGCAGCACGGACAGAAGAGGCTACACCTTC. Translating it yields CASSTDRRGYTF.